These 4 T cell receptor beta chains were sequenced from one sample in a study of blood T cell repertoires in COVID-19. Sequenced by immunoSEQ multiplex PCR; TCRdb stores in-frame clones only, minus some. Seen here are about 71,000 clones, approximately 85% observed once, and the top ten hold approximately 4.6%. The sample taken for sequencing was peripheral blood. The receptors come from a man older than 75 with acute or convalescent COVID-19.

Regarding this clone: Other DNA sequences in this specimen translate into the identical CDR3. CDR3 DNA: TGTGCCAGCAGTACAGGGGGCACTGAAGCTTTCTTT. Protein: CASSTGGTEAFF. The chain recombines TRBV27 with TRBJ1-1; 8 bases are a match to TRBD1. The V and J ends lost 5 bases and 4 bases, in that order; junction bases with no gene match: 0. CDR1 is MNHEY and CDR2 is SMNVEV in the germline V gene (reference sequence). This CDR3 is 12 amino acids long.

The gene calls are TRBV7-2 and TRBJ2-2; D ambiguous. This CDR3 comprises 14 residues. Germline-derived CDR1 and CDR2 are SGHTA and FQGNSA. V dropped 4 bases and J dropped 6 bases, with 12 bases sitting between them. The CDR3 is CASSYTGVAGELFF. CDR3 bases: TGTGCCAGCAGCTACACCGGAGTCGCCGGGGAGCTGTTTTTT.

V gene TRBV6-2 or TRBV6-3 combines with J gene TRBJ1-1; TRBD1 matches 7 bases. The CDR3 extends over 13 amino acids. The V gene end was trimmed by 6 bases and the J gene end by 5 bases; junction bases not matched to a gene: 6. The V gene's germline CDR1 is MNHEY and CDR2 SVGEGT. DNA of the CDR3: TGTGCCAGCAGCGATTTACAGGGGACTGAAGCTTTCTTT. Its translation is CASSDLQGTEAFF.

V and J are TRBV7-2 and TRBJ1-5; no clear D. Between the trimmed V and J ends, which lost 0 bases and 3 bases, there was a span of 15 bases. CDR1 is SGHTA and CDR2 is FQGNSA in the germline V gene. The CDR3 spans 17 residues. The CDR3 DNA reads as TGTGCCAGCAGCTTAGCGCTAATTTACGGGTCCAATCAGCCCCAGCATTTT. This encodes CASSLALIYGSNQPQHF.